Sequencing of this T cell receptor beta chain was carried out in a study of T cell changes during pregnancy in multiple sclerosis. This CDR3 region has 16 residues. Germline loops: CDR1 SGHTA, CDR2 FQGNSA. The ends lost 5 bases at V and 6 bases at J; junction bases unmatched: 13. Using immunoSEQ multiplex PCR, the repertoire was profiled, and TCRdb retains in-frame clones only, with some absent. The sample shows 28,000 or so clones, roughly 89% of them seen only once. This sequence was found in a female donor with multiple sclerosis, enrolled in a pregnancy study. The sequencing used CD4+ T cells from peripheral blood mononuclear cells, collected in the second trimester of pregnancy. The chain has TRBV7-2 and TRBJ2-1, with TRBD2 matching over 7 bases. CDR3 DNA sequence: TGTGCCAGCAGCCTACGACAGCGGGGACTTGGCAATGAGCAGTTCTTC. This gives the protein CASSLRQRGLGNEQFF.